This entry features one T cell receptor beta chain sequence. Its cognate antigen is unknown. Researchers partitioned CD4+ cells into CD45RA+ naive and CD45RA-negative memory subsets. The sample originates from a study of shared clonotypes between healthy human individuals. Overall study: CD4 naive and memory got three plates each, CD8 naive two, CD8 memory one.

Profiled with immunoSEQ multiplex PCR; TCRdb holds only in-frame clones, not every one. The sample lists 1,400,000 or so clones; about 98.5% were seen once. Looked up from germline, CDR1 is SGHAT and CDR2 is FQNNGV. The CDR3 is 16 amino acids. V was trimmed by 4 bases and J by 0 bases, leaving 13 bases between them. Study findings and constraints: For sorted subsets, rarefaction showed incomplete sequencing despite large depth. Investigators expected sequencing depth to affect clonotype sharing among donors.

This chain links TRBV11-2 with TRBJ1-5; TRBD1 might be the D (6 bases). This clonotype was obtained from a young man in good health. The sequenced sample consisted of naive CD4+ T cells sorted from blood. Regarding subset: CD45RA+ positively selected. CDR3 sequence reads: CASSSDGTHSNQPQHF. DNA of the CDR3: TGTGCCAGCAGCTCGGACGGGACACATAGCAATCAGCCCCAGCATTTT. The whole variable domain, remainder taken from reference TRBV11-2 and TRBJ1-5, is EAGVAQSPRYKIIEKRQSVAFWCNPISGHATLYWYQQILGQGPKLLIQFQNNGVVDDSQLPKDRFSAERLKGVDSTLKIQPAKLEDSAVYLCASSSDGTHSNQPQHFGDGTRLSIL.